What follows are 8 T cell receptor beta chains derived from one specimen sequenced in a study of early T cells in non-severe SARS-CoV-2 infection. TCRdb re-derived calls from the 5' RACE reads in MiXCR, one entry per CDR3 protein. Among fewer than 60,000 distinct CDR3 sequences listed, roughly 9.6% were seen once. Source material: whole blood. The receptor set was obtained from an adult who was a healthcare worker with PCR-confirmed SARS-CoV-2 infection or an uninfected control (not recorded which).

The CDR3 sequence is CASSLAALTQETQYF. Here the CDR3 DNA reads TGTGCCAGCAGCTTAGCTGCTCTCACCCAAGAGACCCAGTACTTC. The rearrangement uses TRBV11-2 and TRBJ2-5; D is undetermined. Germline values: CDR1 SGHAT, CDR2 FQNNGV. This CDR3 is 15 amino acids long. V gave up 1 base and J gave up 1 base, with 10 bases separating them.

In this sample, this clonotype turned up a few times. The V call is TRBV11-2, the J call TRBJ2-7; D may match TRBD1 or TRBD2 (5 bases each). V gave up 7 bases and J gave up 2 bases, with 18 bases separating them. Germline CDR1 SGHAT, CDR2 FQNNGV. The CDR3 loop spans 15 amino acids. CDR3 loop: CASTPRAGLTYEQYF. The CDR3 nucleotides are TGTGCCAGCACCCCCAGGGCGGGCCTAACCTACGAGCAGTACTTC.

There are a few counts of this clonotype. CDR3 sequence reads: CASSLDRAAGNTIYF. The CDR3 region has the DNA TGTGCCAGCAGCTTGGACAGGGCCGCTGGAAACACCATATATTTT. This chain joins TRBV7-2 and TRBJ1-3; 8 bases match TRBD1. The CDR3 is made up of 15 amino acids. From germline, CDR1 is SGHTA and CDR2 FQGNSA. V lost 3 bases and J lost 2; bases outside the gene matches: 3.

The chain couples TRBV28 to TRBJ2-2; D is perhaps TRBD2 (5 bases). The germline V gene encodes CDR1 MDHEN and CDR2 SYDVKM. Trimming took 3 bases from V and 0 from J, leaving 14 bases between them. CDR3 length equals 17 residues. The CDR3 DNA sequence: TGTGCCAGCAGTTTTGGACTCGGCGGAGCGAACACCGGGGAGCTGTTTTTT. The encoded protein is CASSFGLGGANTGELFF. Supplemented by reference TRBV28 and TRBJ2-2, the full variable domain reads DVKVTQSSRYLVKRTGEKVFLECVQDMDHENMFWYRQDPGLGLRLIYFSYDVKMKEKGDIPEGYSVSREKKERFSLILESASTNQTSMYLCASSFGLGGANTGELFFGEGSRLTVL.

This clonotype was counted a few times. The chain is built from TRBV14 and TRBJ2-1, with D unclear. CDR3 length: 14 amino acids. The germline V and J ends were trimmed by 1 base and 11 bases, with 15 bases remaining between them. Germline V gene lookup returns CDR1 SGHDN and CDR2 FVKESK. CDR3 loop: CASSQGLVGYQQFF. CDR3 sequence (DNA): TGTGCCAGCAGCCAAGGGCTAGTGGGCTATCAGCAGTTCTTC. Together with reference TRBV14 and TRBJ2-1, the CDR3 gives the full variable domain: EAGVTQFPSHSVIEKGQTVTLRCDPISGHDNLYWYRRVMGKEIKFLLHFVKESKQDESGMPNNRFLAERTGGTYSTLKVQPAELEDSGVYFCASSQGLVGYQQFFGPGTRLTVL.

V gene TRBV20-1 combines with J gene TRBJ2-1, with TRBD2 as a possible D gene (6 bases). Trimming removed 5 bases from V and 10 bases from J, with 24 bases in between. The CDR3 has 15 residues. In germline, CDR1 is DFQATT, CDR2 SNEGSKA (reference sequence). CDR3 nucleotides: TGCAGTGCTGACCAACGGGACTCAACTTTAGAAGAGCAGTTCTTC. Protein sequence: CSADQRDSTLEEQFF.

J is TRBJ2-3 and V is TRBV28; D is possibly TRBD1 or TRBD2 (5 bases each). Germline values: CDR1 MDHEN, CDR2 SYDVKM. V lost 4 bases to trimming and J lost 3 bases, with 11 bases between them. This CDR3 region has 14 residues. The CDR3 spells CASSWGSGTDTQYF. The CDR3 DNA reads TGTGCCAGCAGTTGGGGCTCGGGGACAGATACGCAGTATTTT.

Regarding this clonotype: A much bigger clone sits one base away, suggesting this may be a read error. This chain uses TRBV18 with TRBJ2-3; a weak D match, TRBD2 (6 bases). Trimming left V 4 bases short and J 4 bases short, with 18 bases between. In germline, CDR1 is KGHSH, CDR2 LQKENI. The CDR3 is 16 amino acids. The CDR3 is CASSLSAAGYSDTQYF. DNA for the CDR3: TGTGCCAGCTCACTCTCGGCCGCGGGGTACTCAGATACGCAGTATTTT.